These 8 T cell receptor beta chains were sequenced from one sample in a study of blood T cell repertoires in COVID-19. TCRdb keeps only in-frame clones here, not all; method: immunoSEQ multiplex PCR. There are about 260,000 clones in the sample; around 86% occur only once, and roughly 1.6% lies in the top ten. The source material was peripheral blood. These receptors were taken from a woman in her thirties or forties who had recovered from COVID-19.

This chain joins TRBV5-1 and TRBJ1-6; D not resolved. This CDR3 is 15 amino acids long. The germline V gene encodes CDR1 SGHRS and CDR2 YFSETQ. V was clipped by 0 bases and J by 9 bases, with 13 bases between them. The CDR3 loop is CASSLDPLEGSPLHF. In DNA, the CDR3 is TGCGCCAGCAGCTTGGACCCCCTCGAGGGTTCACCCCTCCACTTT.

V gene TRBV9 combines with J gene TRBJ2-1; no firm D call. The CDR3 runs 11 residues. V lost 4 bases to trimming and J lost 4 bases, with 3 bases between them. The germline gives CDR1 SGDLS, CDR2 YYNGEE. The CDR3: CASSRYNEQFF. CDR3 DNA sequence: TGTGCCAGCAGCCGTTACAATGAGCAGTTCTTC.

The rearrangement joins TRBV18 to TRBJ1-1; D is ambiguous. This CDR3 has 13 residues. Per germline, CDR1 KGHSH and CDR2 LQKENI. The germline V and J ends were trimmed by 4 bases and 1 base, with 7 bases remaining between them. DNA for the CDR3: TGTGCCAGCTCACTGGGGAGGAACACTGAAGCTTTCTTT. It yields the protein CASSLGRNTEAFF. The variable domain in full, with the rest retrieved from reference TRBV18 and TRBJ1-1, is NAGVMQNPRHLVRRRGQEARLRCSPMKGHSHVYWYRQLPEEGLKFMVYLQKENIIDESGMPKERFSAEFPKEGPSILRIQQVVRGDSAAYFCASSLGRNTEAFFGQGTRLTVV.

The J gene is TRBJ1-3, the V gene TRBV27; D might be TRBD1 (5 bases). Trimming took 9 bases from V and 4 from J, leaving 10 bases between them. CDR1 MNHEY and CDR2 SMNVEV come from the germline V gene (reference sequence). This CDR3 has 12 residues. The chain's CDR3 is CASGGGGNTIYF. The CDR3, as DNA: TGTGCCAGTGGTGGGGGGGGAAACACCATATATTTT.

The chain has TRBV5-6 and TRBJ1-2; maybe TRBD1 (6 bases). V lost 4 bases and J 8 bases, leaving 12 bases between the germline ends. Looked up from germline, CDR1 is SGHDT and CDR2 is YYEEEE. The CDR3 is 12 amino acids. CDR3 DNA sequence: TGTGCCAGCAGCCCGGACAGAAAGGGCTACACCTTC. It is translated as CASSPDRKGYTF. Variable domain in full (rest from reference TRBV5-6 and TRBJ1-2): DAGVTQSPTHLIKTRGQQVTLRCSPKSGHDTVSWYQQALGQGPQFIFQYYEEEERQRGNFPDRFSGHQFPNYSSELNVNALLLGDSALYLCASSPDRKGYTFGSGTRLTVV.

This clone showed up just a few times. Written as DNA, the CDR3 is TGCGCCAGCAGCGAGCGGGGGGACACCGGGGAGCTGTTTTTT. Translating it yields CASSERGDTGELFF. The J gene is TRBJ2-2, the V gene TRBV5-1; TRBD2 aligns across 9 bases. The CDR3 is 14 amino acids. V was clipped by 4 bases and J by 3 bases; unmatched bases: 1. Germline CDR1 is SGHRS and CDR2 is YFSETQ.

This clone has only one observation. The chain joins TRBV5-1 to TRBJ2-7, with 9 bases matching TRBD1. V shed 6 bases and J 2 bases; nucleotides not matched to a gene: 6. The CDR3 covers 14 residues. Germline V gene data show CDR1 as SGHRS and CDR2 as YFSETQ. The CDR3 coding sequence is TGCGCCAGCACCAGACAGGGGGAAGCCTACGAGCAGTACTTC. Translation gives CASTRQGEAYEQYF.

In DNA, the CDR3 is TGCACCAGCAGCCAAGACCCCGGGACAGTCTATCGTAATTCACCCCTCCACTTT. This codes for CTSSQDPGTVYRNSPLHF. V gene TRBV1 combines with J gene TRBJ1-6; TRBD1 was called by the table and not checked on the DNA. TRBV1 is flagged as a pseudogene. The CDR3 length is 18 residues.